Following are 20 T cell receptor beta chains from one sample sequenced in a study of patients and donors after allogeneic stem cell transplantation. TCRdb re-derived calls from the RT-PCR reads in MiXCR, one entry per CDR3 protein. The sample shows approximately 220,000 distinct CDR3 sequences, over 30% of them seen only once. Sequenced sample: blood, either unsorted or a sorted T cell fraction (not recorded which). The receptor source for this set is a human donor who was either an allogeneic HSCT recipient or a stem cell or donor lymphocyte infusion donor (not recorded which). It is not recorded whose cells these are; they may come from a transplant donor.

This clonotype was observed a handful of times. The CDR3 coding sequence is TGTGCCACCAGCAGTACCGGGACCCTGAACACTGAAGCTTTCTTT. Amino acids: CATSSTGTLNTEAFF. The V gene is TRBV15, the J gene TRBJ1-1; a possible D gene is TRBD1 (5 bases). The V end was cut by 3 bases, the J end by 0 bases, with 11 bases between. Germline V lookup: CDR1 LNHNV, CDR2 YYDKDF (reference sequence). CDR3 length equals 15 residues.

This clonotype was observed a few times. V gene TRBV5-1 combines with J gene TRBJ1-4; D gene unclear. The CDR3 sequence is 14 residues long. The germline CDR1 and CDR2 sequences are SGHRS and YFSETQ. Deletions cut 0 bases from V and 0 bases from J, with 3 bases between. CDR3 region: CASSLAATNEKLFF. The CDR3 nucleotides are TGCGCCAGCAGCTTGGCAGCAACTAATGAAAAACTGTTTTTT.

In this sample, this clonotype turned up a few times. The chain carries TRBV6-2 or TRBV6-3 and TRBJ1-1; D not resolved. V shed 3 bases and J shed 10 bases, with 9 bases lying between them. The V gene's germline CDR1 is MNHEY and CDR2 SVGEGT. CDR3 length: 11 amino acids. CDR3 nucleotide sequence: TGTGCCAGCAGTTATCCCCGAGGAGCTTTCTTT. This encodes CASSYPRGAFF.

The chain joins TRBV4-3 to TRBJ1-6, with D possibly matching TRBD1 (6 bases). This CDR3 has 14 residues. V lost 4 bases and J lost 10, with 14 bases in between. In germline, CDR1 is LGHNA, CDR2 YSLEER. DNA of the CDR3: TGCGCCAGCAGCCTTCGACTAGGGGGGTCACCCCTCCACTTT. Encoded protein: CASSLRLGGSPLHF.

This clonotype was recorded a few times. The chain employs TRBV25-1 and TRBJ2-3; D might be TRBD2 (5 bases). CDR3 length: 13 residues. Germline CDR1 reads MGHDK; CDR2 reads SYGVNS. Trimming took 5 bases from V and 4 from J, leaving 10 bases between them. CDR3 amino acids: CASSPKRADTQYF. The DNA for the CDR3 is TGTGCCAGCAGTCCCAAGAGGGCAGATACGCAGTATTTT.

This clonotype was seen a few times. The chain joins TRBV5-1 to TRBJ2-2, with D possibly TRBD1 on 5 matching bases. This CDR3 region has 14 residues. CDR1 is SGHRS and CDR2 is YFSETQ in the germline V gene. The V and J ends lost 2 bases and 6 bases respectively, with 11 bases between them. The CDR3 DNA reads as TGCGCCAGCAGCTTCGGACAAGTGGCCGGGGAGCTGTTTTTT. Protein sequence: CASSFGQVAGELFF.

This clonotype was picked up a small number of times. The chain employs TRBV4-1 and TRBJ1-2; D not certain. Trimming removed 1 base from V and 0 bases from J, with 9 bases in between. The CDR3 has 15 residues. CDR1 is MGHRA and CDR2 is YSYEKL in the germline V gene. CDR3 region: CASSQVHGPNYGYTF. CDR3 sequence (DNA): TGCGCCAGCAGCCAAGTTCACGGCCCTAACTATGGCTACACCTTC.

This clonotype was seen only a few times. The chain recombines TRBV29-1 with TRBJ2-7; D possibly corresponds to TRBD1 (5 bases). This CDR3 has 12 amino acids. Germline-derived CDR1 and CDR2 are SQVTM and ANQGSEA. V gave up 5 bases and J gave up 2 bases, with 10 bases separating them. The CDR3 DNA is TGCAGCGTTCGACAGCCCCCCTACGAGCAGTACTTC. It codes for CSVRQPPYEQYF.

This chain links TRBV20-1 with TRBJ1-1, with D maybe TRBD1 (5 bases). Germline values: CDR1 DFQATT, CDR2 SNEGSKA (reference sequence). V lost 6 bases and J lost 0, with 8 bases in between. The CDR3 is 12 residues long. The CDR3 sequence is CSARGMNTEAFF. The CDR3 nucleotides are TGCAGTGCCCGGGGGATGAACACTGAAGCTTTCTTT.

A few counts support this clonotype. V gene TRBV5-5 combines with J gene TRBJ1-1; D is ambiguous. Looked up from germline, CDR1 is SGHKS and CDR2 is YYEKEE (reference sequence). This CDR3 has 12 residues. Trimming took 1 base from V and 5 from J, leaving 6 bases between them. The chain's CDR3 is CASSLLRTEAFF. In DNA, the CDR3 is TGTGCCAGCAGCTTGTTAAGGACTGAAGCTTTCTTT.

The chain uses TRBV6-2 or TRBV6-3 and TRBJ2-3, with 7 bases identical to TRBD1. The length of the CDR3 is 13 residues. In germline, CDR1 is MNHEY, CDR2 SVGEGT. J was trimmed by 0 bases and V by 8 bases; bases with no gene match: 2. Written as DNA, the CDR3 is TGTGCCAGCTTGGGACAGAGCACAGATACGCAGTATTTT. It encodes CASLGQSTDTQYF.

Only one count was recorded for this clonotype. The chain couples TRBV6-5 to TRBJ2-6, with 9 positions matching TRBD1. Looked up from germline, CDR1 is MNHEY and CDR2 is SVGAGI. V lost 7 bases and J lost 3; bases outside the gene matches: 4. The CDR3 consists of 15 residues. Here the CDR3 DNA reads TGTGCCAGCACGGGACAGGGCTTTGGGGCCAACGTCCTGACTTTC. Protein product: CASTGQGFGANVLTF.

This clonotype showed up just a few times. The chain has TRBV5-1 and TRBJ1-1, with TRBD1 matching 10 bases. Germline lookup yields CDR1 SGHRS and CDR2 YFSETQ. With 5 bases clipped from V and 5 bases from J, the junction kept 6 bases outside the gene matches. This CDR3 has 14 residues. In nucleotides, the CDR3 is TGCGCCAGCAGAATTAGACAGGGGGCTACTGAAGCTTTCTTT. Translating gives CASRIRQGATEAFF.

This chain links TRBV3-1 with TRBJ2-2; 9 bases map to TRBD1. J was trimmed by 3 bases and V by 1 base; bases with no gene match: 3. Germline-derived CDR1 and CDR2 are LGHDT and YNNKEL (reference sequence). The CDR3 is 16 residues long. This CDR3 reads CASSQGTGAYTGELFF. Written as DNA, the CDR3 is TGTGCCAGCAGCCAAGGGACAGGGGCTTACACCGGGGAGCTGTTTTTT.

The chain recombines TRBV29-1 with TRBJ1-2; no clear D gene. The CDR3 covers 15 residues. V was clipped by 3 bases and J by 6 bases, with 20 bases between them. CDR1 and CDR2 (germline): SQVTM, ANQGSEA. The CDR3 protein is CSVDFLGIGDDGYTF. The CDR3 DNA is TGCAGCGTTGATTTTCTGGGAATTGGTGACGATGGCTACACCTTC.

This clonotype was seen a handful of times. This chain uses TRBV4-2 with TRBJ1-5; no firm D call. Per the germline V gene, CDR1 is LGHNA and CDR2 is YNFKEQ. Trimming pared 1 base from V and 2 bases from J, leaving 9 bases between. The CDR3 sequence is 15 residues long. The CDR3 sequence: CASSQGGDGNQPQHF. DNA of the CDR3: TGTGCCAGCAGCCAAGGCGGGGATGGCAATCAGCCCCAGCATTTT.

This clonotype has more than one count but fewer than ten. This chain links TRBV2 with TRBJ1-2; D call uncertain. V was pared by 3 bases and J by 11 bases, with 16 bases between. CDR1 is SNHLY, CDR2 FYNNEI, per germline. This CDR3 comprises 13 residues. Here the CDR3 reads CASSDLRKGGYTF. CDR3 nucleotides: TGTGCCAGCAGTGATCTCCGAAAAGGTGGATACACCTTC.

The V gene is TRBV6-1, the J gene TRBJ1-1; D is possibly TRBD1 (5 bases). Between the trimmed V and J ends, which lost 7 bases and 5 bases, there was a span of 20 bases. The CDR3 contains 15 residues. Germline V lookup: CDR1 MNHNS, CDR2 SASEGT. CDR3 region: CASMGLFGGGTEAFF. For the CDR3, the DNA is TGTGCCAGCATGGGGTTATTCGGGGGAGGTACTGAAGCTTTCTTT.

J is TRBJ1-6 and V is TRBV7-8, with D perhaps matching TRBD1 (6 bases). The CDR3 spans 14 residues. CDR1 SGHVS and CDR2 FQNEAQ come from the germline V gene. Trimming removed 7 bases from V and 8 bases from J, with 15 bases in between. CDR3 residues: CASTQPGGYSPLHF. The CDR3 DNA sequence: TGTGCCAGCACCCAGCCGGGGGGCTATTCACCCCTCCACTTT.

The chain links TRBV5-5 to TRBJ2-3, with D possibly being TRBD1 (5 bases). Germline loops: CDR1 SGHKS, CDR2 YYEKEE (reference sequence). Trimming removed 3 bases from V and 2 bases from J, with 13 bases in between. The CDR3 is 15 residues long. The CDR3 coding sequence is TGTGCCAGCAGCTCCAGGGTTGGTGACACAGATACGCAGTATTTT. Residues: CASSSRVGDTDTQYF. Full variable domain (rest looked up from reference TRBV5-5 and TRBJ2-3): DAGVTQSPTHLIKTRGQQVTLRCSPISGHKSVSWYQQVLGQGPQFIFQYYEKEERGRGNFPDRFSARQFPNYSSELNVNALLLGDSALYLCASSSRVGDTDTQYFGPGTRLTVL.